A single sample is the source of the 18 T cell receptor beta chains below, sequenced in a study of cytomegalovirus exposure and HLA in healthy donors. With 60 Vbeta and 13 Jbeta primers, the PCR was carried out. Repertoires were generated with immunoSEQ multiplex PCR, while TCRdb's copy carries only in-frame clones and drops some. Of tens of thousands of clones listed, around 84% are singletons. The material sequenced was PBMCs. The receptors were gathered from a male donor in good health and CMV-seronegative.

This sequence joins TRBV4-2 and TRBJ2-2; TRBD2 matches 9 bases. This CDR3 region has 18 residues. V was clipped by 4 bases and J by 2 bases; unmatched bases: 11. Germline lookup yields CDR1 LGHNA and CDR2 YNFKEQ. The CDR3: CASSPRAGGPINTGELFF. For the CDR3, the DNA is TGTGCCAGCAGCCCTAGAGCGGGGGGCCCGATCAACACCGGGGAGCTGTTTTTT.

The chain links TRBV11-2 to TRBJ2-1; D is ambiguous. V was cut by 1 base and J by 4 bases, with 11 bases left in between. Germline V gene sequence: CDR1 SGHAT, CDR2 FQNNGV. The CDR3 is made up of 15 amino acids. CDR3 sequence: CASSLVPSGYNEQFF. CDR3 nucleotide sequence: TGTGCCAGCAGCTTAGTCCCATCAGGATACAATGAGCAGTTCTTC.

This clone was observed once. This chain connects TRBV4-2 to TRBJ1-4, with 7 bases aligning to TRBD1. V shed 4 bases and J 3 bases; nucleotides not matched to a gene: 8. The CDR3 sequence is 16 residues long. The germline CDR1 and CDR2 sequences are LGHNA and YNFKEQ. CDR3 loop: CASSRPRQGSNEKLFF. CDR3 bases: TGTGCCAGCAGCCGGCCCAGACAGGGATCTAATGAAAAACTGTTTTTT.

The V call is TRBV7-3, the J call TRBJ2-3, with TRBD2 matching 16 bases. CDR3 length: 18 amino acids. With V trimmed by 4 bases and J by 5 bases, 9 bases remained unmatched. Germline loops: CDR1 SGHTA, CDR2 FQGTGA. CDR3 coding DNA: TGTGCCAGCAGCTCCGGGACTAGCGGGGGGGCCTTTCAAGATACGCAGTATTTT. This codes for CASSSGTSGGAFQDTQYF.

The chain joins TRBV4-2 to TRBJ2-1; D might be TRBD2 (6 bases). Germline CDR1 LGHNA, CDR2 YNFKEQ. Trimming left V 0 bases short and J 7 bases short, with 19 bases between. CDR3 length: 17 amino acids. The CDR3 nucleotides read TGTGCCAGCAGCCAAGATCGGCTTAACGGGGGAAAAAATGAGCAGTTCTTC. As protein: CASSQDRLNGGKNEQFF.

This clone was counted once. This chain links TRBV5-1 with TRBJ1-6; TRBD1 matches at 9 bases. The germline CDR1 and CDR2 sequences are SGHRS and YFSETQ. The CDR3 contains 14 residues. Trimming removed 4 bases from V and 7 bases from J; junction bases left unmatched: 3. In nucleotides, the CDR3 is TGCGCCAGCAGCGAAGACAGGGGGAATTCACCCCTCCACTTT. It specifies CASSEDRGNSPLHF.

V gene TRBV7-2 combines with J gene TRBJ2-1, with no clear D. CDR1 and CDR2 (germline): SGHTA, FQGNSA. With 6 bases removed from V and 8 bases from J, the gap between germline ends came to 11 bases. The CDR3 contains 12 residues. The CDR3 here is CASSLFSDEQFF. DNA for the CDR3: TGTGCCAGCAGTCTCTTTTCCGATGAGCAGTTCTTC.

This chain links TRBV5-6 with TRBJ2-1, with D maybe TRBD2 (5 bases). Germline CDR1 reads SGHDT; CDR2 reads YYEEEE. Trimming pared 3 bases from V and 7 bases from J, leaving 8 bases between. The CDR3 extends over 12 amino acids. CDR3 sequence reads: CASSSERNEQFF. The CDR3 bases are TGTGCCAGCAGCTCAGAGCGGAATGAGCAGTTCTTC.

The V call is TRBV19, the J call TRBJ1-2, with D perhaps matching TRBD1 (6 bases). The CDR3 covers 15 residues. The germline gives CDR1 LNHDA, CDR2 SQIVND (reference sequence). Trimming removed 5 bases at V and 4 bases at J, with 17 bases between. DNA of the CDR3: TGTGCCAGTAGTGACGACAGGCCTCTGCGCTATGGCTACACCTTC. Amino acid sequence: CASSDDRPLRYGYTF.

V and J are TRBV10-3 and TRBJ1-2, with a weak D call TRBD1 (6 bases). The V gene's germline CDR1 is ENHRY and CDR2 SYGVKD. V shed 4 bases and J shed 8 bases, with 11 bases lying between them. This CDR3 spans 12 amino acids. CDR3 nucleotides: TGTGCCATCAGTGCAGGGGAGGGCGGCTACACCTTC. Its translation is CAISAGEGGYTF.

This chain connects TRBV5-8 to TRBJ2-3, with D uncertain. The germline gives CDR1 SGHTS, CDR2 YDEGEE. There are 13 residues in the CDR3. V lost 5 bases and J lost 1, with 8 bases in between. This CDR3 is CASSSSGTDTQYF. CDR3 nucleotide sequence: TGTGCCAGCAGTAGCTCGGGCACAGATACGCAGTATTTT.

The rearrangement links TRBV19 to TRBJ2-7; TRBD1 might be the D (6 bases). CDR1 is LNHDA, CDR2 SQIVND, per germline (reference sequence). V was cut by 3 bases and J by 2 bases, with 11 bases left in between. CDR3 size: 14 residues. In DNA form, the CDR3 reads TGTGCCAGTAGTATTCAGTCAGGGGCCTACGAGCAGTACTTC. Encoded protein: CASSIQSGAYEQYF. The complete variable domain, with remaining parts taken from reference TRBV19 and TRBJ2-7, reads DGGITQSPKYLFRKEGQNVTLSCEQNLNHDAMYWYRQDPGQGLRLIYYSQIVNDFQKGDIAEGYSVSREKKESFPLTVTSAQKNPTAFYLCASSIQSGAYEQYFGPGTRLTVT.

There are a few counts of this clone. This chain connects TRBV29-1 to TRBJ2-5, with 11 bases aligning to TRBD1. This CDR3 has 15 amino acids. Germline assignment: CDR1 SQVTM and CDR2 ANQGSEA. J was trimmed by 1 base and V by 8 bases; bases with no gene match: 9. This CDR3 is CSSRRGQGVQETQYF. CDR3 nucleotide sequence: TGCAGCTCCCGGAGGGGACAGGGGGTCCAAGAGACCCAGTACTTC.

J is TRBJ2-5 and V is TRBV7-9; D possibly corresponds to TRBD2 (5 bases). Per the germline V gene, CDR1 is SEHNR and CDR2 is FQNEAQ (reference sequence). V dropped 5 bases and J dropped 2 bases, with 12 bases sitting between them. The CDR3 extends over 14 amino acids. In DNA form, the CDR3 reads TGTGCCAGCAGCCGGATTGAGGGACAAGAGACCCAGTACTTC. Amino acid sequence: CASSRIEGQETQYF. Complete variable domain (other parts from reference TRBV7-9 and TRBJ2-5): DTGVSQNPRHKITKRGQNVTFRCDPISEHNRLYWYRQTLGQGPEFLTYFQNEAQLEKSRLLSDRFSAERPKGSFSTLEIQRTEQGDSAMYLCASSRIEGQETQYFGPGTRLLVL.

This chain connects TRBV2 to TRBJ2-2; 12 bases align to TRBD2. Per germline, CDR1 SNHLY and CDR2 FYNNEI. The CDR3 is made up of 15 amino acids. V lost 6 bases and J lost 5; bases outside the gene matches: 4. The CDR3, as DNA: TGTGCCAGCAGCGTCGGACTAGCGGGGACCGGGGAGCTGTTTTTT. As protein: CASSVGLAGTGELFF.

The chain has TRBV11-3 and TRBJ1-1; possible D gene TRBD1, 5 bases. This CDR3 is built from 12 residues. The V gene lost 8 bases and the J gene lost 6 bases, with 13 bases spanning the gap. Germline CDR1 SGHNT, CDR2 YENEEA. For the CDR3, the DNA is TGTGCCAGCTTCAGGGCGGGGGCTGAAGCTTTCTTT. Translating it yields CASFRAGAEAFF.

The sample holds a few counts of this clone. This chain links TRBV7-9 with TRBJ1-1; 8 nucleotides agree with TRBD1. Germline values: CDR1 SEHNR, CDR2 FQNEAQ (reference sequence). The length of the CDR3 is 15 residues. The V and J ends lost 4 bases and 8 bases, in that order; junction bases with no gene match: 12. DNA of the CDR3: TGTGCCAGCAGCTCCAGCCAGACAGGGGAAATAGAAGCTTTCTTT. It yields the protein CASSSSQTGEIEAFF.

Details on this clone: At one of its ends the junction is not consistent with the germline gene, which may arise from a read error. V gene TRBV7-9 combines with J gene TRBJ2-1; 10 positions agree with TRBD1. Germline V gene data show CDR1 as SEHNR and CDR2 as FQNEAQ (reference sequence). This CDR3 spans 13 amino acids. The DNA of the CDR3 is TGTGCCGGCAGACAGGGGGCGTACAATGAGCAGTTCTTC. Its translation is CAGRQGAYNEQFF.